The entry below describes one TCR beta chain. The antigen is undetermined. Stated treatment: oral pan-JAK inhibitor, 5-10 mg twice daily. The data were taken from a study of CD8+ T cells in alopecia areata. Study-wide points: Throughout tofacitinib, many expanded lesional clones continued to persist in scalp and blood. Sharing of TCR sequences between patients (possibly for HLA-related reasons) was less clear than in mice.

Isolated RNA was reverse transcribed into cDNA used as the sequencing template. Some clones are missing from TCRdb's copy, which holds only in-frame ones; the method was immunoSEQ multiplex PCR. The repertoire includes around 200,000 clones, 64% of them detected once, and 4% to 5% sits in the top ten. The germline V and J ends were trimmed by 5 bases and 8 bases, with 18 bases remaining between them. The CDR3 runs to 14 residues. In germline, CDR1 is SGHVS, CDR2 FNYEAQ. The V and J genes are TRBV7-6 and TRBJ1-2; no clear D gene. This TCR came from a human donor with alopecia areata. The starting material was CD4+ T cells sorted from blood, obtained at week 4, from a patient treated with tofacitinib. The CDR3 loop reads CASSPSPYMGGYTF. The CDR3 DNA is TGTGCCAGCAGCCCTTCGCCCTACATGGGGGGCTACACCTTC.